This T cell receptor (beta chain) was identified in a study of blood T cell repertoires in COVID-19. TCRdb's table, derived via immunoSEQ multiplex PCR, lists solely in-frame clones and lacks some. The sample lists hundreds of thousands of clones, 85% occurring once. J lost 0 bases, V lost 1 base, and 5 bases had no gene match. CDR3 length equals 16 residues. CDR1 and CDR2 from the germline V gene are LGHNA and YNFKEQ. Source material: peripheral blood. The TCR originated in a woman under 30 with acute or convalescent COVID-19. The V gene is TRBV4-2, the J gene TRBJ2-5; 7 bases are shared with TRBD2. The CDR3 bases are TGTGCCAGCAGCCAAGGGACTAGAAAGTACCAAGAGACCCAGTACTTC. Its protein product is CASSQGTRKYQETQYF.